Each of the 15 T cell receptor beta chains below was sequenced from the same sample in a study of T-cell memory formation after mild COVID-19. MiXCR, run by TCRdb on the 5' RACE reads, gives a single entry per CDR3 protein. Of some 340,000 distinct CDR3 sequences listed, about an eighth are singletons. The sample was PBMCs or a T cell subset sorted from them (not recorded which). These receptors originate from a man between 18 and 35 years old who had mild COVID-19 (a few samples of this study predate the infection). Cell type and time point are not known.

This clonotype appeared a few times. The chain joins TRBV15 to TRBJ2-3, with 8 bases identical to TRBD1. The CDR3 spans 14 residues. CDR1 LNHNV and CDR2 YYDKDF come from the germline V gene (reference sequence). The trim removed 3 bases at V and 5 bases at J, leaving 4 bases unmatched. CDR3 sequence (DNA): TGTGCCACCAGCAGGGGACAGGCGGGAGATACGCAGTATTTT. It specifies CATSRGQAGDTQYF. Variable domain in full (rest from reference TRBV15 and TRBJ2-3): DAMVIQNPRYQVTQFGKPVTLSCSQTLNHNVMYWYQQKSSQAPKLLFHYYDKDFNNEADTPDNFQSRRPNTSFCFLDIRSPGLGDTAMYLCATSRGQAGDTQYFGPGTRLTVL.

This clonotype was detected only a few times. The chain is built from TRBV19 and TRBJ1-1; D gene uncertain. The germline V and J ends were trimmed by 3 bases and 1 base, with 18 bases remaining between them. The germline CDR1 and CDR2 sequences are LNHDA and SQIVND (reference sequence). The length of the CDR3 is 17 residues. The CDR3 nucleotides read TGTGCCAGTAGTATCCCCCTTCCACCACTACAGAACACTGAAGCTTTCTTT. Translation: CASSIPLPPLQNTEAFF.

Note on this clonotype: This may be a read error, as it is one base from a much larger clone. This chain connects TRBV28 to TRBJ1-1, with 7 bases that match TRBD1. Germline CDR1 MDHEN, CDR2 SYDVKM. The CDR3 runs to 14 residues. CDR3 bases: TGTGCCAGCAGTATATGGACAGGGAACACTGAAGCTTTCTTT. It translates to CASSIWTGNTEAFF.

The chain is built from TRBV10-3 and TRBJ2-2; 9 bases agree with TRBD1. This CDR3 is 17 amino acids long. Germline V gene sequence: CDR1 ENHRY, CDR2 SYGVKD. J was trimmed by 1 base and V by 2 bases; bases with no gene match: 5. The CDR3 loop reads CAISERGDRVNTGELFF. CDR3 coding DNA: TGTGCCATCAGTGAGCGCGGGGACAGGGTGAACACCGGGGAGCTGTTTTTT.

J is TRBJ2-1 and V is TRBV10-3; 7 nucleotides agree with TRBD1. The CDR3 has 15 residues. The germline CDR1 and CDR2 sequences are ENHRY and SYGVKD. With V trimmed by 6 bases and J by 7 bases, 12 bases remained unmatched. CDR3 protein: CAIRLGTGTANEQFF. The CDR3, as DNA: TGTGCCATCAGGCTCGGTACGGGGACAGCGAATGAGCAGTTCTTC.

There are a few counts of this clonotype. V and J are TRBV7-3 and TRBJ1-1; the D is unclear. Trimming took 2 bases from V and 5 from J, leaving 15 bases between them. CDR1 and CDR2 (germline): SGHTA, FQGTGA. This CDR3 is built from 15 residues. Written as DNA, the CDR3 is TGTGCCAGCAGCTTAGGTGGCGGAGGGATTACTGAAGCTTTCTTT. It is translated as CASSLGGGGITEAFF.

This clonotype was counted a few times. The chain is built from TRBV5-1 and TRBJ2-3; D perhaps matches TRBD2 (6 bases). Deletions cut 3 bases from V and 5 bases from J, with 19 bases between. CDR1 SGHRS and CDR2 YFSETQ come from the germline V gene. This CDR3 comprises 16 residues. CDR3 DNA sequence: TGCGCCAGCAGCTCCCTTGGGTCTTTCGGGGGAGATACGCAGTATTTT. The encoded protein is CASSSLGSFGGDTQYF. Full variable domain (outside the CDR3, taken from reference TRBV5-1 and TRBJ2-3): KAGVTQTPRYLIKTRGQQVTLSCSPISGHRSVSWYQQTPGQGLQFLFEYFSETQRNKGNFPGRFSGRQFSNSRSEMNVSTLELGDSALYLCASSSLGSFGGDTQYFGPGTRLTVL.

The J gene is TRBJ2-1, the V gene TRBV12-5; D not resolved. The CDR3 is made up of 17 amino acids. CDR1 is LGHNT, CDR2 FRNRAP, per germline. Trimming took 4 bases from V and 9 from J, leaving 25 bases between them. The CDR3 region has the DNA TGTGCTAGTGGTTCTAACTTCAGGTCGGTTGGAATTGGTGAGCAGTTCTTC. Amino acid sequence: CASGSNFRSVGIGEQFF.

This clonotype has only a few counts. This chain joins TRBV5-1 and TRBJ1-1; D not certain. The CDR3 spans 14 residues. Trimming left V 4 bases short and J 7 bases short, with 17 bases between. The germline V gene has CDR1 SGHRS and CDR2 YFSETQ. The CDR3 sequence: CASSLTRVEHEAFF. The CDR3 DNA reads TGCGCCAGCAGCCTCACGAGGGTGGAGCATGAAGCTTTCTTT.

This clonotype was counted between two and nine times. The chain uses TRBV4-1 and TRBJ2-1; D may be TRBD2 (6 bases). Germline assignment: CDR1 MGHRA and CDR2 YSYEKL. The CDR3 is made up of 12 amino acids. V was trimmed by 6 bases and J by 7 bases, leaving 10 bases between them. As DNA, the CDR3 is TGCGCCAGCAGGAAGGAGGGGAATGAGCAGTTCTTC. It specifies CASRKEGNEQFF.

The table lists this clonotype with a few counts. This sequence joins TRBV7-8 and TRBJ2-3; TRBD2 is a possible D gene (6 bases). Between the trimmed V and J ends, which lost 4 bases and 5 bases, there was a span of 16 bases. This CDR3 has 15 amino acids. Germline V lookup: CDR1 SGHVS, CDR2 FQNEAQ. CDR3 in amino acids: CASSSQALGGDTQYF. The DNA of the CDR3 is TGTGCCAGCAGCTCGCAGGCGCTGGGGGGAGATACGCAGTATTTT.

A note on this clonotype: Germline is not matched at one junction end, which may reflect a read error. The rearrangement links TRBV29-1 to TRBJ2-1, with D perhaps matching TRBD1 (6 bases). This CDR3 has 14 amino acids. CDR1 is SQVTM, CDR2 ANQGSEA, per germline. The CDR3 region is CIVQKGDPYNEQFF. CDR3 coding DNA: TGCATCGTTCAGAAGGGGGACCCCTACAATGAGCAGTTCTTC.

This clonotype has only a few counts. CDR3 region: CASSQDSGASTDTQYF. For the CDR3, the DNA is TGCGCCAGCAGCCAAGATTCGGGGGCCTCCACAGATACGCAGTATTTT. The V gene is TRBV4-3, the J gene TRBJ2-3; the D call may be TRBD1 or TRBD2 (6 bases each). The CDR3 totals 16 residues. Germline V gives CDR1 LGHNA, CDR2 YSLEER. The V end was cut by 0 bases, the J end by 2 bases, with 12 bases between.

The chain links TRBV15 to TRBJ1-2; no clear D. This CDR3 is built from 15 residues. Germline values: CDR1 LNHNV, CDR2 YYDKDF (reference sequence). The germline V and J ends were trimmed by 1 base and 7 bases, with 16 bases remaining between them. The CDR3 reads CATSRAANGLGGYTF. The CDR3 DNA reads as TGTGCCACCAGCAGAGCGGCGAACGGGCTCGGTGGCTACACCTTC.

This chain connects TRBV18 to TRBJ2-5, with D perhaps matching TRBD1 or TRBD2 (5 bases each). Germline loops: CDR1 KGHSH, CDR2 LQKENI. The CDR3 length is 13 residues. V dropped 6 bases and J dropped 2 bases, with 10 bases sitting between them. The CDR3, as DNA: TGTGCCAGCTCTGGGACGGAGCAAGAGACCCAGTACTTC. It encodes CASSGTEQETQYF.